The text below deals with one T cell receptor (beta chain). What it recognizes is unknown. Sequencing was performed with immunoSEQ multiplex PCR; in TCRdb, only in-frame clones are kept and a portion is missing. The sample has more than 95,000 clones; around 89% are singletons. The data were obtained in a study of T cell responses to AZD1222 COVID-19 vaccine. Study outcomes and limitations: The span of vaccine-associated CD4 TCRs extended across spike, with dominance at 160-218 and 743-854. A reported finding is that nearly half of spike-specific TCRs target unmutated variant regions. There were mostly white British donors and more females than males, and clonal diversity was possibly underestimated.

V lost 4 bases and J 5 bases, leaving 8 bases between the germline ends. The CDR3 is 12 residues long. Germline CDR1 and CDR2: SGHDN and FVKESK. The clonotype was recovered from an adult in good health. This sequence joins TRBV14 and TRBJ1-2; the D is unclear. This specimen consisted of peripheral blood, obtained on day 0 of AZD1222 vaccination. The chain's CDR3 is CASSPLGYGYTF. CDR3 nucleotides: TGTGCCAGCAGCCCGCTGGGGTATGGCTACACCTTC.